The T cell receptor beta chain described here comes from a study of tumor-infiltrating lymphocytes in primary liver carcinoma. Researchers generated TCR beta cDNA from about 460 ng of total RNA, relying on a constant-region primer. Each TCR beta library was derived from three nested multiplex PCR rounds that employed slightly modified ARM-PCR. Forward primers for TRBV1-TRBV30 and a C-beta reverse primer served the first two PCR rounds, at about 10 cycles each. TCRdb redid the calling of the multiplex PCR reads with MiXCR, one entry per CDR3 protein. The sample has 20,000 to 30,000 distinct CDR3 sequences, over 60% seen once. In germline, CDR1 is ENHRY, CDR2 SYGVKD. The CDR3 is made up of 14 amino acids. This clonotype appeared a single time. The target antigen is unknown. At one end the junction does not follow the germline gene, possibly because of a read error. RNA and DNA were co-extracted from approximately 20-30 mg of unsorted bulk tissue.

Findings and caveats of the study: Among the pair types, tumor region pairs showed more overlap than tumor-adjacent and tumor-blood pairs.

The V and J genes are TRBV10-3 and TRBJ1-5; no firm D call. The sample comprised liver tumor tissue from sampling region 3. Subset here: tumor region T3, left-lateral pole. This TCR came from a middle-aged man with primary liver carcinoma and hepatitis B virus infection. CDR3 coding DNA: TGTCTCATCAGTGAGTATGAGGACGATCAGCCCCAGGATTTT. Protein sequence: CLISEYEDDQPQDF.